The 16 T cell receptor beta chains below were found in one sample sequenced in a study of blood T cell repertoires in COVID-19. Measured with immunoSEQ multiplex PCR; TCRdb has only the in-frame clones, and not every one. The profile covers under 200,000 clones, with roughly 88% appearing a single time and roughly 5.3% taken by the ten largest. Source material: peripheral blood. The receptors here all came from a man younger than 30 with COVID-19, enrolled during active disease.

The CDR3 coding sequence is TGTGCCTCACACAGCGGGGCTTACAATGAGCAGTTCTTC. Amino acids: CASHSGAYNEQFF. This chain links TRBV10-3 with TRBJ2-1; TRBD2 matches at 7 bases. Trimming at V came to 11 bases and at J to 4 bases, leaving 8 bases not matched to a gene. This CDR3 comprises 13 residues. Germline-derived CDR1 and CDR2 are ENHRY and SYGVKD.

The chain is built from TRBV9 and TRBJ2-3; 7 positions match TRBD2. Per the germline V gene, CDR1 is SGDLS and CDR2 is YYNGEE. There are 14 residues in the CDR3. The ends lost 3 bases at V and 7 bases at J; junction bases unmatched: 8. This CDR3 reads CASSDAGEGHTQYF. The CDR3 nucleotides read TGTGCCAGCAGCGACGCGGGAGAAGGACATACGCAGTATTTT.

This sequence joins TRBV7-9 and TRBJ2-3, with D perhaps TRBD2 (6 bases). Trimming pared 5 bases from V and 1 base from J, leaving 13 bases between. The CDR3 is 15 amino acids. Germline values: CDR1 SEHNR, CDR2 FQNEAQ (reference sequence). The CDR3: CASSPTTGGTDTQYF. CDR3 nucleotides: TGTGCCAGCAGCCCAACAACGGGGGGCACAGATACGCAGTATTTT.

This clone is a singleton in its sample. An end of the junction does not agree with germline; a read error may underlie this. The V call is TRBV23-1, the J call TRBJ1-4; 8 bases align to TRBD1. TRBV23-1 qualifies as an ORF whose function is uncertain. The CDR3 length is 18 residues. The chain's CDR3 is CASSQSRLRTGKNEKLLF. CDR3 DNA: TGCGCCAGCAGTCAATCCCGCCTCAGGACAGGGAAGAATGAAAAACTGCTTTTT.

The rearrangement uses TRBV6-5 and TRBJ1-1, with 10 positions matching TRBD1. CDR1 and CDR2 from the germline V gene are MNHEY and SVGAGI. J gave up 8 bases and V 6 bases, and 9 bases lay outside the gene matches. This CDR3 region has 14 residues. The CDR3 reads CASRVRQGATEAFF. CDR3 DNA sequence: TGTGCCAGCAGAGTCCGACAGGGGGCCACCGAAGCTTTCTTT.

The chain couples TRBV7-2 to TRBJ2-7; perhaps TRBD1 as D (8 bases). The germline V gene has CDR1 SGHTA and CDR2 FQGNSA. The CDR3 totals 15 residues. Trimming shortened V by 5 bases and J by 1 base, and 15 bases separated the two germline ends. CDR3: CASSLHRGGSYEQYF. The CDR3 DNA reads TGTGCCAGCAGCCTACACAGGGGGGGGTCCTACGAGCAGTACTTC. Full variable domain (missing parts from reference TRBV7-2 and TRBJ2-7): GAGVSQSPSNKVTEKGKDVELRCDPISGHTALYWYRQSLGQGLEFLIYFQGNSAPDKSGLPSDRFSAERTGGSVSTLTIQRTQQEDSAVYLCASSLHRGGSYEQYFGPGTRLTVT.

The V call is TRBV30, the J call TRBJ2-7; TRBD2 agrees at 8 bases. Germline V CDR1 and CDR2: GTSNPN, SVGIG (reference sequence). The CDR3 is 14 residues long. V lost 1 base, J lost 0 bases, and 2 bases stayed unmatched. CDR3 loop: CAWSESGSSYEQYF. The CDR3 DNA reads TGTGCCTGGAGTGAGAGCGGGAGCTCCTACGAGCAGTACTTC.

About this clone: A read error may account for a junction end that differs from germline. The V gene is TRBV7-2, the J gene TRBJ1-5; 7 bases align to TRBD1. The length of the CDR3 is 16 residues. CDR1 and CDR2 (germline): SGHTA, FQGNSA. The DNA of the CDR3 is TGTGCCAGCAGCTTAGCCCTTTTGGAGGGGGCCCAGCCTCAGCATTTT. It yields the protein CASSLALLEGAQPQHF.

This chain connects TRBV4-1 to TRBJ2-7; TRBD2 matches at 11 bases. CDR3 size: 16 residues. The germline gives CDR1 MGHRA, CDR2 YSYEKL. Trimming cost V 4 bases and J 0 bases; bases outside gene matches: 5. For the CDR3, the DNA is TGCGCCAGCAGCCCGGGGACTAGCGGAAGCTCCTACGAGCAGTACTTC. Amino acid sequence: CASSPGTSGSSYEQYF.

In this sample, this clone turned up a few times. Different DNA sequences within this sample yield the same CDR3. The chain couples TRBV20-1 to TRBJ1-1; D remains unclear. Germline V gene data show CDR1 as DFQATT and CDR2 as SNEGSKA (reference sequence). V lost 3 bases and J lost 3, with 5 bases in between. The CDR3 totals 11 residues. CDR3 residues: CSASGDTEAFF. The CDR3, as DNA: TGCAGTGCTAGCGGGGACACTGAAGCTTTCTTT.

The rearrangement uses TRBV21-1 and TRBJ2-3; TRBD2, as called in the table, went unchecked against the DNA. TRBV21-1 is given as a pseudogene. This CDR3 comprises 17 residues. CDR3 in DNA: TGTGCCAGCAGCCCCCTTATACAGGGAGGGGGCACAGATACGCAGTATTTT. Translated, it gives CASSPLIQGGGTDTQYF.

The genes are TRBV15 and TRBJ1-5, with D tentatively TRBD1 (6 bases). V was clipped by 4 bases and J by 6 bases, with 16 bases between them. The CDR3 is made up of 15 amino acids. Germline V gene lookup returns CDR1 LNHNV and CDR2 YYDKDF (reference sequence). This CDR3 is CATSKEAGAGQPQHF. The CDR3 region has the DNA TGTGCCACCAGCAAAGAGGCGGGGGCAGGTCAGCCCCAGCATTTT.

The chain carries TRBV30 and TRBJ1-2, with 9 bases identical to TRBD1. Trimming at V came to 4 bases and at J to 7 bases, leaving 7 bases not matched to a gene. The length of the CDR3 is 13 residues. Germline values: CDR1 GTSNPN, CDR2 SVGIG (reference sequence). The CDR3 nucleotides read TGTGCCTGGACCTCGGACAGGGGCAGTGGCTACACCTTC. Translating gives CAWTSDRGSGYTF.

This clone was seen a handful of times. DNA of the CDR3: TGTGCCTGGGAGACCAGGACTAGCGTTACCTACGAGCAGTACTTC. Translating it yields CAWETRTSVTYEQYF. The chain is built from TRBV30 and TRBJ2-7; 9 bases are shared with TRBD2. Looked up from germline, CDR1 is GTSNPN and CDR2 is SVGIG (reference sequence). The CDR3 contains 15 residues. The V and J ends lost 5 bases and 2 bases, in that order; junction bases with no gene match: 10.

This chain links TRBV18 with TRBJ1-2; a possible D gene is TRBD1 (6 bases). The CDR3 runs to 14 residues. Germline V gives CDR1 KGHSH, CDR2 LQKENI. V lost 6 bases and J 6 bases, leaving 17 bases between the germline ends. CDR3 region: CASSQLTGSDGYTF. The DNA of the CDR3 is TGTGCCAGCTCGCAGTTGACAGGCTCGGATGGCTACACCTTC.

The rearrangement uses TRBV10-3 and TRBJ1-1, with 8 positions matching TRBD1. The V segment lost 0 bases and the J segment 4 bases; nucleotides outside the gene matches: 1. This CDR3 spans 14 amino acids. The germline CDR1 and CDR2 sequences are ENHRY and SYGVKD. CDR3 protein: CAISESTGVTEAFF. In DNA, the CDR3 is TGTGCCATCAGTGAGTCGACAGGGGTCACTGAAGCTTTCTTT.